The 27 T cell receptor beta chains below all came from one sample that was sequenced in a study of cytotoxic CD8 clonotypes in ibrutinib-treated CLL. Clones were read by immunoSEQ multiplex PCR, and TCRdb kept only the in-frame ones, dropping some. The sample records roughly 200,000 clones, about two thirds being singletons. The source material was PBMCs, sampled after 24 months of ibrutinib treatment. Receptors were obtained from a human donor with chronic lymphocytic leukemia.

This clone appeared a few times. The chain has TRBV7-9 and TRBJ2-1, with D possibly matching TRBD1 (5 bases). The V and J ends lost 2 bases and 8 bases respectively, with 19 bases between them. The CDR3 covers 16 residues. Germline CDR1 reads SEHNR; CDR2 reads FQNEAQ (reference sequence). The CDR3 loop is CASSLPYDWGADEQFF. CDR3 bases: TGTGCCAGCAGCTTACCCTACGACTGGGGCGCCGATGAGCAGTTCTTC.

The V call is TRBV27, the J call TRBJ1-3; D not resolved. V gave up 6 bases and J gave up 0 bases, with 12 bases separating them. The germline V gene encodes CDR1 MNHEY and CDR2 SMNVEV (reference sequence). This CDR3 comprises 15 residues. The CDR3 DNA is TGTGCCAGCAGCCCCGGGCCGATCTCTGGAAACACCATATATTTT. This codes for CASSPGPISGNTIYF.

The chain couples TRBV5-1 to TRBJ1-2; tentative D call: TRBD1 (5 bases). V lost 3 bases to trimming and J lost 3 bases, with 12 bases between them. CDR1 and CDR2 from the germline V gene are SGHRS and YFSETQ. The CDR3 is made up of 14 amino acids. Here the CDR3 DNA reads TGCGCCAGCAGCTCGATGACAGTGGACTATGGCTACACCTTC. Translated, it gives CASSSMTVDYGYTF.

The CDR3 is CASSRTGGWDEQFF. The CDR3 bases are TGCGCCAGCAGCAGAACAGGGGGTTGGGATGAGCAGTTCTTC. The chain recombines TRBV5-1 with TRBJ2-1; TRBD1 matches 8 bases. V lost 4 bases, J lost 8 bases, and 8 bases stayed unmatched. CDR1 is SGHRS, CDR2 YFSETQ, per germline. This CDR3 spans 14 amino acids.

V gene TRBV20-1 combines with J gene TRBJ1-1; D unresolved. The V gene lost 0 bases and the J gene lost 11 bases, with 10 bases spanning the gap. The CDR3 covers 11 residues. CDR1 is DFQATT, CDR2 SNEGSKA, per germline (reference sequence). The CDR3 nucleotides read TGCAGTGCTAGAGATCGGGCGTACGCTTTCTTT. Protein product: CSARDRAYAFF.

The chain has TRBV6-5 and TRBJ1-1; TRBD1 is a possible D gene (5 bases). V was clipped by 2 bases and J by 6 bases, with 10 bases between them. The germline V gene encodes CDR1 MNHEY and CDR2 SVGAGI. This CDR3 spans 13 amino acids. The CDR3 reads CASSYPGTSEAFF. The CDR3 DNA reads TGTGCCAGCAGTTACCCGGGGACGTCTGAAGCTTTCTTT.

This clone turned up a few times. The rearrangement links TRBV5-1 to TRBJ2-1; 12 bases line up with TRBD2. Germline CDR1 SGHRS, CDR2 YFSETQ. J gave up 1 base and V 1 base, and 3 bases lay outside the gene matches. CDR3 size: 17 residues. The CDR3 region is CASSLTLAGGSYNEQFF. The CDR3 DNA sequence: TGCGCCAGCAGCTTGACTCTAGCGGGAGGGTCCTACAATGAGCAGTTCTTC.

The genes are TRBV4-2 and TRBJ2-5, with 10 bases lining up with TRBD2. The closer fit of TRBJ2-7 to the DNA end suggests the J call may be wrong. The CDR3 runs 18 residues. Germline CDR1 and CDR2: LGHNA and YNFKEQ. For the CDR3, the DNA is TGTGCCAGCAGCCAAGATCTGATAGCAGGACTAGCGGTCTACGAGCAGTACTTC. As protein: CASSQDLIAGLAVYEQYF.

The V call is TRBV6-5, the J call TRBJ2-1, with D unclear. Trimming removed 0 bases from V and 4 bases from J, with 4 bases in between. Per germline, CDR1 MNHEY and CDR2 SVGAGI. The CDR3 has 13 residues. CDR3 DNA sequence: TGTGCCAGCAGTTACTCTATGTACAATGAGCAGTTCTTC. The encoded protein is CASSYSMYNEQFF.

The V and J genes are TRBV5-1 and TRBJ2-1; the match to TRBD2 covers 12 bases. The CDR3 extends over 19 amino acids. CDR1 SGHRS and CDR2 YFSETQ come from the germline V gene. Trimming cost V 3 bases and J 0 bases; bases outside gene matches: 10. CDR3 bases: TGCGCCAGCAGCTCTCCGGGACTAGCGGGCAGGAGCTCCTACAATGAGCAGTTCTTC. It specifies CASSSPGLAGRSSYNEQFF.

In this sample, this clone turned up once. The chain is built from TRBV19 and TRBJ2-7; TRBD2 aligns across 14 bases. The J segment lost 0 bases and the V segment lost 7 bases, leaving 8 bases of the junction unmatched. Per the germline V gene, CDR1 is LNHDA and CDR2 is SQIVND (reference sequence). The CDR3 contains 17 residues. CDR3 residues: CASMGLAGVGASYEQYF. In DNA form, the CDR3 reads TGTGCCAGTATGGGACTAGCGGGGGTTGGTGCCTCCTACGAGCAGTACTTC.

CDR3 DNA sequence: TGCGCCAGCAGCCAAGTAGGGACAGGAACCCAAGAGACCCAGTACTTC. Amino acid sequence: CASSQVGTGTQETQYF. The V and J genes are TRBV4-3 and TRBJ2-5, with 8 positions matching TRBD1. The CDR3 is 16 amino acids. V gave up 1 base and J gave up 1 base; unmatched junction bases: 5. CDR1 is LGHNA and CDR2 is YSLEER in the germline V gene.

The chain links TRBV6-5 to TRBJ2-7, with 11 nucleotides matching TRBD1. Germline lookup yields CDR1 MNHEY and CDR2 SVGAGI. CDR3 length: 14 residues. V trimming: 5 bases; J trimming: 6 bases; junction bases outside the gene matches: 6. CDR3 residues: CASSTAGTGGEQYF. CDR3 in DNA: TGTGCCAGCAGTACCGCCGGGACAGGGGGCGAGCAGTACTTC.

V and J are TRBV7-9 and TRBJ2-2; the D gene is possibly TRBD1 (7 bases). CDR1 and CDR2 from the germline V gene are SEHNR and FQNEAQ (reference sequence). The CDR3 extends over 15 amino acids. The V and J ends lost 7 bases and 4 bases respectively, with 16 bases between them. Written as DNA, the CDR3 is TGTGCCAGCACCCCTCAGGGGGGTGTCACCGGGGAGCTGTTTTTT. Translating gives CASTPQGGVTGELFF.

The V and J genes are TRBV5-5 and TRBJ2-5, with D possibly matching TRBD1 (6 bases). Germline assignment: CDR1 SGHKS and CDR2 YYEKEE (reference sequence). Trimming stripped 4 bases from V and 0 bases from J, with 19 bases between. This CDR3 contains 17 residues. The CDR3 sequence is CASSLGPQGWDQETQYF. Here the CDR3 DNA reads TGTGCCAGCAGCCTGGGCCCACAGGGTTGGGACCAAGAGACCCAGTACTTC.

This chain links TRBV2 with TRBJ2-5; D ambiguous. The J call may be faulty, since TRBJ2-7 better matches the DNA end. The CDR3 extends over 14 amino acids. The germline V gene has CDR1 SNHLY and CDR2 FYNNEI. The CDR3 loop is CASSMLRTGYEQYF. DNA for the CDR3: TGTGCCAGCAGTATGCTCAGGACGGGCTACGAGCAGTACTTC.

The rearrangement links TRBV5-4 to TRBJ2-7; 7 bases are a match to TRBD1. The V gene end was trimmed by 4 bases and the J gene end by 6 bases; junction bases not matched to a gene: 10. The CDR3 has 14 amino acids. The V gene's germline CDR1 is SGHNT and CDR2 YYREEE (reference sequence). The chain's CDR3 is CASSRDRLSPEQYF. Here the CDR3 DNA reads TGTGCCAGCAGCCGGGACAGACTCTCTCCCGAGCAGTACTTC. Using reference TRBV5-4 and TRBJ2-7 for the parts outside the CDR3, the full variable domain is ETGVTQSPTHLIKTRGQQVTLRCSSQSGHNTVSWYQQALGQGPQFIFQYYREEENGRGNFPPRFSGLQFPNYSSELNVNALELDDSALYLCASSRDRLSPEQYFGPGTRLTVT.

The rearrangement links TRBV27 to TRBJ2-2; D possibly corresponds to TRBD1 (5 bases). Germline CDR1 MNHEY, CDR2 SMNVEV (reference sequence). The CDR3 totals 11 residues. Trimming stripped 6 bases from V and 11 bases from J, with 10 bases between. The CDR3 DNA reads TGTGCCAGCAGAGACAGTTTCGAGCTGTTTTTT. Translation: CASRDSFELFF.

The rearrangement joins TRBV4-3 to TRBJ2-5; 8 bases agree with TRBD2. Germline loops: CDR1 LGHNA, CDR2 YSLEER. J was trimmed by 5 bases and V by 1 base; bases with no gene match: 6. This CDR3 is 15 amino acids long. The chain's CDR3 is CASSQGATSVETQYF. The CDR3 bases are TGCGCCAGCAGCCAAGGGGCGACTAGCGTGGAGACCCAGTACTTC.

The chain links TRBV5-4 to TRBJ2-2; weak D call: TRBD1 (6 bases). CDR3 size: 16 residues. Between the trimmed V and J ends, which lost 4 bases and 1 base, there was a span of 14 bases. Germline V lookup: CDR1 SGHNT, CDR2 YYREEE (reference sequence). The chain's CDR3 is CASSDIQGQNTGELFF. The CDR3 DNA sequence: TGTGCCAGCAGCGATATACAGGGACAGAACACCGGGGAGCTGTTTTTT.

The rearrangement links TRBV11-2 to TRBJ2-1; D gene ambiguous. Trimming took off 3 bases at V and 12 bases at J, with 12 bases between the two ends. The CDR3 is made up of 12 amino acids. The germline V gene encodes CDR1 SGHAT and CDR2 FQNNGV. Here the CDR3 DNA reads TGTGCCAGCAGCTTTGGGTTTTTTTCGCAGTTCTTC. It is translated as CASSFGFFSQFF.

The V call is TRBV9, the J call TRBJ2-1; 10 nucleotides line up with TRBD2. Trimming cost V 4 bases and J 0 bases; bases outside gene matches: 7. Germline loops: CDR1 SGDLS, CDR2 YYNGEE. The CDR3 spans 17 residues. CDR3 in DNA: TGTGCCAGCAGCTCCCGGCTAGCGGGAGTCTCCTACAATGAGCAGTTCTTC. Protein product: CASSSRLAGVSYNEQFF.

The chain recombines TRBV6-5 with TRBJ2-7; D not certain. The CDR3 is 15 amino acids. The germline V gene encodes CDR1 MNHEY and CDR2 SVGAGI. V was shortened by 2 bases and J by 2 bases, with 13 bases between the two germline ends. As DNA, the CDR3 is TGTGCCAGCAGTTACGCCTTCACGGATACCTACGAGCAGTACTTC. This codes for CASSYAFTDTYEQYF.

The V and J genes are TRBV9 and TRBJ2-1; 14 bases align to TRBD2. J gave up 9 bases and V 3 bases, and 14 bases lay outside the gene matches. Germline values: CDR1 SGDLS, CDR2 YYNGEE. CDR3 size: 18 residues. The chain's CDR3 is CASSGSPGTSGSAAEQFF. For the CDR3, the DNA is TGTGCCAGCAGCGGATCCCCAGGGACTAGCGGGAGTGCGGCTGAGCAGTTCTTC.

For the CDR3, the DNA is TGTGCCAGCAGCTTGGTACAAACAGATACGCAGTATTTT. Residues: CASSLVQTDTQYF. This chain connects TRBV5-6 to TRBJ2-3; D remains unclear. Germline-derived CDR1 and CDR2 are SGHDT and YYEEEE. Trimming left V 0 bases short and J 3 bases short, with 5 bases between. The CDR3 sequence is 13 residues long.

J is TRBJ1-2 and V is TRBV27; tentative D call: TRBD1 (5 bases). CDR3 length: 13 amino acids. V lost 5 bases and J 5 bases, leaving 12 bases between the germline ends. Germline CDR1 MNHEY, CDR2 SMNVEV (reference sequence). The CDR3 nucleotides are TGTGCCAGCAGTCGTGATCGGGGGTATGGCTACACCTTC. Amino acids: CASSRDRGYGYTF.

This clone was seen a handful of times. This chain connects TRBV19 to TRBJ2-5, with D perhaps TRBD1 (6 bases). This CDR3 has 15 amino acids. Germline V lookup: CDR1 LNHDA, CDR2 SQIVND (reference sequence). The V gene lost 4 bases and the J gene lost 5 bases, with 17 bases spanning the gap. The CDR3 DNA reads TGTGCCAGTAGTAACCCTACAGGGATCAGGGAGACCCAGTACTTC. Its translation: CASSNPTGIRETQYF.